This T cell receptor (beta chain) was found in a study of cytotoxic CD8 clonotypes in ibrutinib-treated CLL. Study overall: Responses: approximately 25 partial, 2 complete; after median roughly 5.5 years, around 14 stayed remitted, around twelve progressed. Response samples came after a median 12 months of treatment, range 6 to 36.

The study, taken as a whole, reports: Lymph node repertoires were not studied, and sampling times were unmatched. Patients had baseline clonality above age-matched healthy donors, and this clonality moved with circulating CD8+ T-cell counts.

A word on this clone: The antigen is unknown.

TCRdb keeps only in-frame clones here, not all; method: immunoSEQ multiplex PCR. The sample shows about 180,000 clones, under 90% of them seen only once. Trimming took 6 bases from V and 6 from J; bases not matched to a gene: 8. The CDR3 spans 14 residues. Germline V gene lookup returns CDR1 MNHEY and CDR2 SVGAGI. The V and J genes are TRBV6-5 and TRBJ1-3, with 7 bases identical to TRBD1. The sample was PBMCs, taken after 24 months of ibrutinib treatment. The clonotype comes from a human donor with chronic lymphocytic leukemia. CDR3 loop: CASRRDRDENTIYF. In DNA form, the CDR3 reads TGTGCCAGCAGGAGAGACAGGGACGAAAACACCATATATTTT.